The sample holds a few counts of the clone carrying this TCR beta chain. Its matching antigen is unknown. The sample is drawn from a study of beta chain features in type 1 diabetes. The study's findings and limits: Any HLA effect on TCRB rearrangement was left unresolved by small sub-analyses. Cells that show high TCR expression could be over-represented by cDNA sequencing.

CDR3 length: 13 residues. Germline CDR1 is SEHNR and CDR2 is FQNEAQ (reference sequence). V was clipped by 5 bases and J by 6 bases; unmatched bases: 5. Isolated RNA was reverse transcribed in full, so expressed TCRB transcripts were sequenced. This table comes from immunoSEQ multiplex PCR, and its TCRdb copy is limited to in-frame clones, with some not included. The sample holds 200,000 to 250,000 clones; roughly 15% are singletons and the top ten take around 0.03%. Sequenced sample: naive CD4+ T cells from blood. The chain employs TRBV7-9 and TRBJ1-2; 8 nucleotides line up with TRBD1. The TCR sequence derives from a woman in her 40s in good health. CDR3 coding DNA: TGTGCCAGCAGCCTCAGGGGGCAGCATGGCTACACCTTC. The encoded protein is CASSLRGQHGYTF. The full variable domain, rest sourced from reference TRBV7-9 and TRBJ1-2, is DTGVSQNPRHKITKRGQNVTFRCDPISEHNRLYWYRQTLGQGPEFLTYFQNEAQLEKSRLLSDRFSAERPKGSFSTLEIQRTEQGDSAMYLCASSLRGQHGYTFGSGTRLTVV.